This is a list of T cell receptor beta chains from one sample in a study of T cells in Graves' hyperthyroidism and ophthalmopathy. One entry per CDR3 protein, called by TCRdb with MiXCR from the multiplex PCR reads. The top ten clones hold about 29% of a sample with roughly 550,000 distinct CDR3 sequences, around 15% of them seen once. Sequences were obtained from blood. The receptors here all came from a woman in her 30s with Graves' ophthalmopathy. Each CDR3 is given with its conserved first and last residue. The D gene is left open where the match is weak. Rows give clone size only sometimes, using once, few, many, or a class for an expanded clone.

size	D	V	J	DNA	CDR3
few	-	TRBV25-1	TRBJ2-3	TGTGCCAGCAGTGAAGGGCGGAGCCCGGGGACGCAGTATTTT	CASSEGRSPGTQYF
few	-	TRBV7-2	TRBJ1-6	TGTGCCAGCAACCTACGCTCCTCACCCCTCCACTTT	CASNLRSSPLHF
many	-	TRBV27	TRBJ2-3	TGTGCCAGCAGTTCCCTGGGGGGATTGGTCTTCACAGATACGCAGTATTTT	CASSSLGGLVFTDTQYF
-	-	TRBV30	TRBJ2-5	TGTGCCTGGAGCGAGACAGGCTGGTACCAAGAGACCCAGTACTTC	CAWSETGWYQETQYF
many	-	TRBV6-5	TRBJ2-1	TGTGCCAGCAGTTACTCTAGAGCGAGGGAGACGGTTAAGAGTGAGCAGTTCTTC	CASSYSRARETVKSEQFF
many	-	TRBV11-2	TRBJ2-3	TGTGCCAGCAGCCCCGGCGGCGCCAGCACAGATACGCAGTATTTT	CASSPGGASTDTQYF
few	-	TRBV6-1	TRBJ2-5	TGTGCCAGCAGTGACCCCCTCCAAGAGACCCAGTACTTC	CASSDPLQETQYF
few	-	TRBV27	TRBJ1-3	TGTGCCAGCAGCCCGGGGGGTACCTCTGGAAACACCATATATTTT	CASSPGGTSGNTIYF
-	-	TRBV28	TRBJ2-7	TGTGCCAGCAGTTCCCCCGAAATGGACAGCGGGCTCTCCTACGAGCAGTACTTC	CASSSPEMDSGLSYEQYF
few	-	TRBV25-1	TRBJ1-3	TGTGCCAGCAGTGAGAAGGGGGTTGGAAACACCATATATTTT	CASSEKGVGNTIYF
many	TRBD2	TRBV7-3	TRBJ2-1	TGTGCCAGCAGCGCCCAAGCGGGAGGGGTGGGGAATGAGCAGTTCTTC	CASSAQAGGVGNEQFF
-	TRBD2	TRBV5-8	TRBJ2-5	TGTGCCAGCAGCAAGGCGGGGGAAGAGACCCAGTACTTC	CASSKAGEETQYF
many	TRBD1	TRBV11-2	TRBJ1-2	TGTGCCAGCAGCTTAGGGACAGGACCCAGTGGCTACACCTTC	CASSLGTGPSGYTF
many	-	TRBV20-1	TRBJ2-1	TGCAGTGCTTACCCCCAGAGGAGCTATGAGCAGTTCTTC	CSAYPQRSYEQFF
many	-	TRBV30	TRBJ1-1	TGTGCCTGGAGTGTTGTGGGTGAAGCTTTCTTT	CAWSVVGEAFF
-	TRBD1	TRBV5-1	TRBJ1-2	TGCGCCAGCAGCTTGACGGGACAGTCTCTGAATGGCTACACCTTC	CASSLTGQSLNGYTF